Listed below are T cell receptor beta chains from one sample, sequenced in a study of siplizumab effects on memory and regulatory T cells. Method: immunoSEQ multiplex PCR; TCRdb's copy keeps in-frame clones and lacks some. The data show approximately 92,000 clones, around 94% seen once. The sequencing input was non-Treg CD4+ T cells sorted from blood. All receptors come from a human donor in good health. The CDR3 runs from the conserved cysteine through the conserved F or W. The D gene is left open where the match is weak. Part of the rows lack a size; the others show once, few, many or a class for expanded clones.

J	V	size	D	CDR3	DNA
TRBJ2-1	TRBV14	-	TRBD2	CASSPWARESGSYNEQFF	TGTGCCAGCAGCCCGTGGGCGCGGGAGTCGGGCTCCTACAATGAGCAGTTCTTC
TRBJ2-5	TRBV19	-	-	CATKERGPQETQYF	TGTGCCACCAAAGAGAGGGGCCCCCAAGAGACCCAGTACTTC
TRBJ2-1	TRBV28	-	TRBD2	CASYAGGRSEQFF	TGTGCCAGCTACGCGGGGGGGCGAAGTGAGCAGTTCTTC
TRBJ2-7	TRBV5-1	-	TRBD1	CASRLTGGSYEQYF	TGCGCCAGCAGACTTACAGGGGGTTCCTACGAGCAGTACTTC
TRBJ1-1	TRBV5-1	-	-	CASSLGGRLNTEAFF	TGCGCCAGCAGCTTGGGTGGGCGTTTGAACACTGAAGCTTTCTTT
TRBJ2-5	TRBV6-6	-	-	CASNYSRSQYF	TGTGCCAGCAACTACAGCCGTTCCCAGTACTTC
TRBJ2-7	TRBV9	-	TRBD2	CASSAGLAGTYEQYF	TGTGCCAGCAGCGCAGGACTAGCCGGTACCTACGAGCAGTACTTC
TRBJ1-2	TRBV5-1	-	-	CASRRTELYGYTF	TGCGCCAGCAGGAGGACGGAGCTCTATGGCTACACCTTC
TRBJ1-5	TRBV28	-	-	CASSLVRNQPQHF	TGTGCCAGCAGTTTGGTCCGGAATCAGCCCCAGCATTTT
TRBJ1-6	TRBV6-5	-	TRBD1	CASSLGTGGGSPLHF	TGTGCCAGCAGCCTCGGGACAGGAGGTGGTTCACCCCTCCACTTT
TRBJ1-1	TRBV6-4	-	-	CASSEAYGPQNTEAFF	TGTGCCAGCAGTGAGGCTTACGGGCCCCAGAACACTGAAGCTTTCTTT
TRBJ2-5	TRBV29-1	-	-	CSVAHVGLETQYF	TGCAGCGTTGCCCACGTGGGGTTAGAGACCCAGTACTTC
TRBJ2-3	TRBV5-4	-	TRBD1	CASSLRTGGSDTQYF	TGTGCCAGCAGCTTGAGGACAGGGGGCTCAGATACGCAGTATTTT
TRBJ2-7	TRBV28	-	TRBD2	CASRLTGTSGREQYF	TGTGCCAGCAGGCTGACCGGGACTAGCGGGAGAGAGCAGTACTTC
TRBJ1-4	TRBV28	-	TRBD1	CASRHQKRGRGNEKLFF	TGTGCCAGCAGACATCAGAAGAGGGGGCGTGGGAATGAAAAACTGTTTTTT
TRBJ2-1	TRBV7-3	-	TRBD2	CASSYVDGQSGSNEQFF	TGTGCCAGCAGCTACGTGGACGGGCAGAGCGGGAGTAATGAGCAGTTCTTC
TRBJ1-1	TRBV18	-	-	CASSGGTGMNTEAFF	TGTGCCAGCTCCGGAGGGACCGGTATGAACACTGAAGCTTTCTTT
TRBJ2-1	TRBV5-1	-	TRBD2	CASSLVAGAQWQFF	TGCGCCAGCAGCTTGGTAGCGGGGGCCCAATGGCAGTTCTTC
TRBJ2-7	TRBV28	-	-	CASSLRHPGVRSSYEQYF	TGTGCCAGCAGTTTACGCCACCCCGGGGTCCGGAGCTCCTACGAGCAGTACTTC
TRBJ2-7	TRBV9	-	TRBD1	CASSARGQGVMMQYF	TGTGCCAGCAGCGCCAGAGGACAGGGGGTTATGATGCAGTACTTC
TRBJ2-2	TRBV29-1	few	-	CSVEKDSSGELFF	TGCAGCGTTGAAAAAGACAGCTCCGGGGAGCTGTTTTTT
TRBJ1-5	TRBV28	once	-	CASSPRGVGNQPQHF	TGTGCCAGCAGCCCCCGGGGGGTCGGAAATCAGCCCCAGCATTTT
TRBJ1-5	TRBV4-2	-	TRBD1	CASSQEYGTVNQPQHF	TGTGCCAGCAGCCAAGAATACGGGACAGTTAATCAGCCCCAGCATTTT
TRBJ2-2	TRBV28	-	-	CASIEGPLTGELFF	TGTGCCAGCATTGAGGGCCCCCTCACCGGGGAGCTGTTTTTT
TRBJ1-2	TRBV6-5	once	-	CASSEGPRIYGYTF	TGTGCCAGCAGCGAGGGACCGCGAATCTATGGCTACACCTTC
TRBJ1-5	TRBV30	-	-	CAWGVKGTTFNQPQHF	TGTGCCTGGGGGGTAAAGGGCACCACTTTCAATCAGCCCCAGCATTTT
TRBJ2-1	TRBV5-1	-	TRBD2	CASSQGLANNEQFF	TGCGCCAGCAGCCAGGGACTAGCAAACAATGAGCAGTTCTTC
TRBJ2-7	TRBV4-1	-	-	CASSHERTGYEQYF	TGCGCCAGCAGCCATGAGAGGACGGGCTACGAGCAGTACTTC
TRBJ2-3	TRBV9	-	TRBD2	CASSVEGLAGATQYF	TGTGCCAGCAGCGTAGAGGGACTAGCGGGTGCTACGCAGTATTTT
TRBJ2-2	TRBV9	-	-	CASSATNGELFF	TGTGCCAGCAGCGCCACAAACGGGGAGCTGTTTTTT
TRBJ1-2	TRBV15	-	TRBD1	CATSRGAGGGYGYTF	TGTGCCACCAGCAGGGGGGCAGGGGGAGGCTATGGCTACACCTTC
TRBJ2-3	TRBV5-1	-	-	CASSFNAATDTQYF	TGCGCCAGCAGCTTTAATGCAGCGACAGATACGCAGTATTTT
TRBJ2-2	TRBV29-1	-	-	CSVGLDVTGELFF	TGCAGCGTTGGACTAGATGTCACCGGGGAGCTGTTTTTT
TRBJ2-1	TRBV5-1	few	TRBD2	CASSLEASGINEQFF	TGCGCCAGCAGCTTGGAGGCTAGCGGGATCAATGAGCAGTTCTTC
TRBJ2-3	TRBV7-3	-	-	CASSVGGSADTQYF	TGTGCCAGCAGCGTTGGGGGCTCAGCAGATACGCAGTATTTT
TRBJ2-7	TRBV6-1	-	TRBD2	CASERTSGYEQYF	TGTGCCTCCGAGCGGACTAGCGGTTACGAGCAGTACTTC
TRBJ2-2	TRBV7-3	-	-	CASSLLNTGELFF	TGTGCCAGCAGCCTCCTTAACACCGGGGAGCTGTTTTTT
TRBJ2-3	TRBV5-4	-	-	CASSSASGTDTQYF	TGTGCCAGCAGCTCAGCTAGCGGCACAGATACGCAGTATTTT
TRBJ2-2	TRBV7-8	-	-	CASSFFSTYTGELFF	TGTGCCAGCAGCTTCTTCAGCACCTACACCGGGGAGCTGTTTTTT
TRBJ2-7	TRBV7-2	-	TRBD1	CASSEQGVVYERYF	TGTGCCAGCAGCGAACAGGGGGTTGTTTACGAGCGGTACTTC
TRBJ1-2	TRBV5-4	-	-	CASSAQGWVGGYTF	TGTGCCAGCAGCGCACAGGGATGGGTGGGTGGCTACACCTTC
TRBJ2-7	TRBV19	once	-	CASSIGSAGGAYEQYF	TGTGCCAGTAGTATAGGTTCGGCAGGGGGGGCCTACGAGCAGTACTTC
TRBJ2-5	TRBV5-1	-	TRBD2	CASSLPSGGQETQYF	TGCGCCAGCAGCTTGCCCAGCGGGGGTCAAGAGACCCAGTACTTC
TRBJ1-4	TRBV7-9	-	-	CASSLSPQEKLFF	TGTGCCAGCAGCTTAAGCCCTCAGGAAAAACTGTTTTTT
TRBJ1-1	TRBV15	-	-	CATSRARGYEAFF	TGTGCCACCAGCAGAGCGAGGGGTTATGAAGCTTTCTTT
TRBJ2-6	TRBV5-8	-	TRBD2	CASSPGLAGGKGANVLTF	TGTGCCAGCAGCCCGGGACTAGCGGGAGGGAAAGGGGCCAACGTCCTGACTTTC
TRBJ1-1	TRBV5-1	-	-	CASSLEGSITEAFF	TGCGCCAGCAGCTTGGAGGGTTCGATAACTGAAGCTTTCTTT
TRBJ1-2	TRBV29-1	-	-	CSVDLADYGYTF	TGCAGCGTTGACCTGGCTGACTATGGCTACACCTTC
TRBJ2-1	TRBV9	-	TRBD2	CASSVTSGTYNEQFF	TGTGCCAGCAGCGTAACTAGCGGGACTTACAATGAGCAGTTCTTC
TRBJ1-1	TRBV2	-	-	CASSVEGHVNTEAFF	TGTGCCAGCAGTGTGGAGGGACACGTGAACACTGAAGCTTTCTTT
TRBJ2-1	TRBV28	-	TRBD1	CASSGFTQGAGEQFF	TGTGCCAGCAGTGGTTTTACCCAGGGGGCGGGTGAGCAGTTCTTC
TRBJ2-7	TRBV19	-	-	CASSIDLRLSEQYF	TGTGCCAGTAGTATAGATCTCCGACTGAGCGAGCAGTACTTC
TRBJ2-1	TRBV6-1	-	TRBD2	CASLLAGGPSEQFF	TGTGCCAGTTTACTAGCGGGAGGGCCTAGTGAGCAGTTCTTC
TRBJ1-6	TRBV19	-	-	CASSFLNSPLHF	TGTGCCAGTAGTTTTCTAAATTCACCCCTCCACTTT
TRBJ2-5	TRBV4-1	-	-	CASCLPGVETQYF	TGCGCCAGCTGCCTGCCAGGGGTTGAGACCCAGTACTTC
TRBJ2-1	TRBV7-3	-	TRBD2	CASSTWTSDNNEQFF	TGTGCCAGCAGCACATGGACTAGCGACAACAATGAGCAGTTCTTC
TRBJ1-1	TRBV28	-	-	CASRIANTLEAFF	TGTGCCAGCAGGATAGCCAATACCTTAGAAGCTTTCTTT